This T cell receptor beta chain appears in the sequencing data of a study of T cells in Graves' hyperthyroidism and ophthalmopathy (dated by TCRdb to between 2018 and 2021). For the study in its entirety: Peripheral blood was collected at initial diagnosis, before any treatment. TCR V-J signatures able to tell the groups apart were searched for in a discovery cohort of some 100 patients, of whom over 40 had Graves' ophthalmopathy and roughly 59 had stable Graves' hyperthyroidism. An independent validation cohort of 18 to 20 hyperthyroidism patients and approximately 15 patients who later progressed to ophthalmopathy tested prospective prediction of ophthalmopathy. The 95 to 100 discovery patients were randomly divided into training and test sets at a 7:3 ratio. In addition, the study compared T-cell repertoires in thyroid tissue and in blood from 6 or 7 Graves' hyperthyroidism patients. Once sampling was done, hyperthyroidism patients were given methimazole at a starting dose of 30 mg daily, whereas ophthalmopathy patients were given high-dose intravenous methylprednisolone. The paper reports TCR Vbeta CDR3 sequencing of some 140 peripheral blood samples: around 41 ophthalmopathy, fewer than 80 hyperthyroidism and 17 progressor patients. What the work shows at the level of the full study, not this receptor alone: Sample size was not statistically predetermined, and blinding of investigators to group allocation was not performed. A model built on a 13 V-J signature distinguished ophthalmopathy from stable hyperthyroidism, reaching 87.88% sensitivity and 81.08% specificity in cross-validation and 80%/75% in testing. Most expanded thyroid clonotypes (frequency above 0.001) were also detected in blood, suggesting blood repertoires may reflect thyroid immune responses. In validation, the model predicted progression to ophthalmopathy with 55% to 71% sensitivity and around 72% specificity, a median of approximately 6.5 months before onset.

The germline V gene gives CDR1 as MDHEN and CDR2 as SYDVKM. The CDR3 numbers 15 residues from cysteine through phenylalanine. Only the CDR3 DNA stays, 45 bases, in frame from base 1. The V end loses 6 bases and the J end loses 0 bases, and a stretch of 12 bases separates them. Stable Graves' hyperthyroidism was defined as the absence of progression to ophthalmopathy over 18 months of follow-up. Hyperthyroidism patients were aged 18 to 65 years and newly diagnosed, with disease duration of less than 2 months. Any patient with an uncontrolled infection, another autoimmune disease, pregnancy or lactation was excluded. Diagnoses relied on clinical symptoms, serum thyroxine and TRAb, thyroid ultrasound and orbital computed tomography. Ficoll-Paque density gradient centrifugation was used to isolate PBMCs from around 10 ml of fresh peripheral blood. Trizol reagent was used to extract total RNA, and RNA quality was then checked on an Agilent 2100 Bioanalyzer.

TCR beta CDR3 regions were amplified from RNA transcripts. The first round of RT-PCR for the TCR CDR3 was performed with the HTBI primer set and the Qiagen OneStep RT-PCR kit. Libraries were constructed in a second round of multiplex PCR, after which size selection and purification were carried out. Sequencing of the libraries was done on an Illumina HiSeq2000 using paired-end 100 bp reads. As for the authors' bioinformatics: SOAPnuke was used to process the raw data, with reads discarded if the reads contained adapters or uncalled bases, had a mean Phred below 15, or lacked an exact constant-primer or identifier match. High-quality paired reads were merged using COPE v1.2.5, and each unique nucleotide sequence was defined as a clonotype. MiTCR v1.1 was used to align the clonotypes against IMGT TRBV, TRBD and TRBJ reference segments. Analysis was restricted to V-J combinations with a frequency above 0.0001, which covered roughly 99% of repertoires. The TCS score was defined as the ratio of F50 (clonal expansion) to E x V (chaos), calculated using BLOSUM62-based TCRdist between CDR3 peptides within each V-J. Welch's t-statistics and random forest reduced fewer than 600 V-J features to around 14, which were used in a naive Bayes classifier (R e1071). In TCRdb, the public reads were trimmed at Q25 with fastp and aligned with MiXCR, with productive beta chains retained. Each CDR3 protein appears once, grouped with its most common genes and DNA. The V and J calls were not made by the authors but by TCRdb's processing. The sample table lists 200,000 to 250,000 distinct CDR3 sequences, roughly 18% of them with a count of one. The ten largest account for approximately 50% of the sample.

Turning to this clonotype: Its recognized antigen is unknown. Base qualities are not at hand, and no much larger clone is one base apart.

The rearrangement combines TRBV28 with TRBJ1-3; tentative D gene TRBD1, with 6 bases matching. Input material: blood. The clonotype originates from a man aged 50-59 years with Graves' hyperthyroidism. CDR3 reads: CASRFTGNSGNTIYF. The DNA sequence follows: TGTGCCAGCAGATTCACAGGGAACTCTGGAAACACCATATATTTT.